The T cell receptor beta chain described here comes from a study of T cell responses to AZD1222 COVID-19 vaccine. A note on this clone: Its antigen remains unknown.

General observations from the study: Reports indicate that nearly half of spike-specific TCRs are directed at unmutated variant regions. Two AZD1222 administrations were followed by greater Spike-specific TCR breadth and depth.

The trim removed 6 bases at V and 2 bases at J, leaving 9 bases unmatched. Germline V CDR1 and CDR2: SGHTA, FQGNSA. The CDR3 is 15 residues long. Profiled with immunoSEQ multiplex PCR; TCRdb holds only in-frame clones, not every one. The sample has under 200,000 clones; about 88% are singletons. Material: peripheral blood, obtained on day 0 of AZD1222 vaccination. The clonotype comes from an adult in good health. This chain connects TRBV7-2 to TRBJ2-7, with 8 nucleotides matching TRBD1. In nucleotides, the CDR3 is TGTGCCAGCAGACCCCATACAGGGGGAACCTACGAGCAGTACTTC. Protein sequence: CASRPHTGGTYEQYF.